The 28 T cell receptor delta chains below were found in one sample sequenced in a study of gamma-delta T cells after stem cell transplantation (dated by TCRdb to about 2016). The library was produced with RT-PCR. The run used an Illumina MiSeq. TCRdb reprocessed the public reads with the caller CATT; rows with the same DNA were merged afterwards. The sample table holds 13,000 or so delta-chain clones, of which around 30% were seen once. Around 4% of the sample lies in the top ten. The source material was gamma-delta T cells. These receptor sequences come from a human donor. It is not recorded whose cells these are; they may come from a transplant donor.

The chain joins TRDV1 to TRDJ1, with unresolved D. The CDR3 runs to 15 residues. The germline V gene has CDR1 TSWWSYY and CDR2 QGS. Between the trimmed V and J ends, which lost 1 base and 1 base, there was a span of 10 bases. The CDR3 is CALGERATSTDKLIF. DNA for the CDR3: TGTGCTCTTGGGGAACGGGCCACTTCCACCGATAAACTCATCTTT.

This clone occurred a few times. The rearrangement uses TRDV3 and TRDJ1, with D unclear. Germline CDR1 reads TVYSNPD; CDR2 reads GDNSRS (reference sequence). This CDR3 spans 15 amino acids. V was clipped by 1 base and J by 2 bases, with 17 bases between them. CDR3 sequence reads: CAFIYGSAKTDKLIF. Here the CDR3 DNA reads TGTGCCTTTATCTACGGAAGCGCGAAAACCGATAAACTCATCTTT.

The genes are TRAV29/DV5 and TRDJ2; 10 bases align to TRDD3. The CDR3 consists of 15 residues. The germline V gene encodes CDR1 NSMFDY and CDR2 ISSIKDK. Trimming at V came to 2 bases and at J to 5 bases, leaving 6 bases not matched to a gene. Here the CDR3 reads CAASFVLGDTAQLFF. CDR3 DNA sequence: TGTGCAGCAAGTTTCGTACTGGGGGATACAGCACAACTCTTCTTT.

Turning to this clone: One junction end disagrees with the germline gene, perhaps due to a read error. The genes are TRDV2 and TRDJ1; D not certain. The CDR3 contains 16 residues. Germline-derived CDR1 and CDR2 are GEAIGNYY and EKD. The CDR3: CACEVLHHRHTYKLIF. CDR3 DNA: TGTGCCTGTGAGGTCCTCCACCATCGCCACACCTATAAACTCATCTTT.

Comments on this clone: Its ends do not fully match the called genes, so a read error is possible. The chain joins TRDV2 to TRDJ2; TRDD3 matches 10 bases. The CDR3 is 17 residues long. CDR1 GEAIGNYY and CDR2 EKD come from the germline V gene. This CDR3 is CACDTRRGDTQTAKLFF. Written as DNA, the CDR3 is TGTGCCTGTGACACTAGACGGGGGGATACGCAGACAGCAAAACTCTTCTTT.

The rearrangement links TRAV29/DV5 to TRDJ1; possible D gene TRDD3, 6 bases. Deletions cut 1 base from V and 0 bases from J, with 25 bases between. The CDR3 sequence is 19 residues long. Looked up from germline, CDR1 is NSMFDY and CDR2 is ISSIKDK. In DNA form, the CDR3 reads TGTGCAGCAAGCTATTTGAGTGGGGGGAGCCCCCAGTACACCGATAAACTCATCTTT. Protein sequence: CAASYLSGGSPQYTDKLIF.

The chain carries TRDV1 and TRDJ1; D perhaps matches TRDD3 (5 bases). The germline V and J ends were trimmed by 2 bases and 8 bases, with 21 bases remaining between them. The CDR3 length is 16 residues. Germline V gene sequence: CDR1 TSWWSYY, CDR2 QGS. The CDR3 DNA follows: TGTGCTCTTGGGGAAAAAGGCGGTCCCGATGGGGAAAAACTCATCTTT. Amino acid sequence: CALGEKGGPDGEKLIF.

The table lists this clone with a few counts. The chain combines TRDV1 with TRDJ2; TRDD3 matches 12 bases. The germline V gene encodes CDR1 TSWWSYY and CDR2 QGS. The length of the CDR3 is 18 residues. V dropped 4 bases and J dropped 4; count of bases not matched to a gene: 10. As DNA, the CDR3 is TGTGCTCTTGGGGTCCCAACTGGGGGATACCGATCGACAGCACAACTCTTCTTT. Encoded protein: CALGVPTGGYRSTAQLFF.

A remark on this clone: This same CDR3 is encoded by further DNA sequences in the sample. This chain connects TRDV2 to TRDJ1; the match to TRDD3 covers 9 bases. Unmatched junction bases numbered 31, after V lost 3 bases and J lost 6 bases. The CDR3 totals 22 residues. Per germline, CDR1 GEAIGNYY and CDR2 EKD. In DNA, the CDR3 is TGTGCCTGTGACCGACCCATCCTCTACCTCCGGCTACTGGGGGACTCCCCTAATAAACTCATCTTT. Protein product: CACDRPILYLRLLGDSPNKLIF.

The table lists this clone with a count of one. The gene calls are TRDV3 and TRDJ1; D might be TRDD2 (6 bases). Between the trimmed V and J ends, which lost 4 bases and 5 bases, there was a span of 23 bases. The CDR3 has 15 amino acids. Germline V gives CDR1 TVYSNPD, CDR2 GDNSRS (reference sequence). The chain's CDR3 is CAWKPSPGQGDKLIF. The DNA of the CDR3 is TGTGCCTGGAAACCTTCCCCGGGTCAGGGGGATAAACTCATCTTT.

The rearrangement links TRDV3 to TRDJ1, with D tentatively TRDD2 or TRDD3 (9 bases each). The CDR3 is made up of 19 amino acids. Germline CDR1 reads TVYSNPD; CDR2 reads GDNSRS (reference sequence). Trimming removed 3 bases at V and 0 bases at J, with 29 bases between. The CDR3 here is CALPAFLRTWGMHTDKLIF. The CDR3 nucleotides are TGTGCCTTACCGGCCTTCCTACGGACCTGGGGGATGCACACCGATAAACTCATCTTT.

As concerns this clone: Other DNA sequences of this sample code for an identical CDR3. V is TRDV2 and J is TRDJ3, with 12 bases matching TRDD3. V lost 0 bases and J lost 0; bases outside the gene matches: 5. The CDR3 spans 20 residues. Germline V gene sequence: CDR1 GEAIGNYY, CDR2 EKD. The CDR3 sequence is CACDTVLGDTSSWDTRQMFF. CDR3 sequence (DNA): TGTGCCTGTGACACCGTACTGGGGGATACTAGCTCCTGGGACACCCGACAGATGTTTTTC.

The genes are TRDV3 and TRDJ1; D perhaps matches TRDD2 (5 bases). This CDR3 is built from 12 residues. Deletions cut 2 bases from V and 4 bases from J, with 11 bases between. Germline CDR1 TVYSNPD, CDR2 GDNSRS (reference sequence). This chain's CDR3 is CAFASFGDKLIF. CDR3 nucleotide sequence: TGTGCCTTTGCCTCCTTCGGCGATAAACTCATCTTT.

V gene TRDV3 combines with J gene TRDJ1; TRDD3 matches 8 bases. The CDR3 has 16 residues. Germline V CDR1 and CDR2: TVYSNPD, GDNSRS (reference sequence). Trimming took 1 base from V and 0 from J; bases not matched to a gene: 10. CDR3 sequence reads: CAFKGATGGHTDKLIF. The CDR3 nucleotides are TGTGCCTTTAAGGGGGCGACTGGGGGTCACACCGATAAACTCATCTTT.

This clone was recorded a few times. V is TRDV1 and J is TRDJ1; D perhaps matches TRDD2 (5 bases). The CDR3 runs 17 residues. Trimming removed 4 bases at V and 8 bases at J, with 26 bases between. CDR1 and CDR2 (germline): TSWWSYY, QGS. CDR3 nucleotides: TGTGCTCTTGGGGGAAGAGAGCCCTACATGGTACCGACCAAACTCATCTTT. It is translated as CALGGREPYMVPTKLIF.

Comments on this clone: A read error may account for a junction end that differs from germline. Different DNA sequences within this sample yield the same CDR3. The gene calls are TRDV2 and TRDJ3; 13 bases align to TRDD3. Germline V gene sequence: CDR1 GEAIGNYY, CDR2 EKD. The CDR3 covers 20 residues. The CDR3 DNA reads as TGTGCCTGTGACAACGCGTACTGGGGGATACGCGGTTGGGACACCCGCCAGATGTTTTTC. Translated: CACDNAYWGIRGWDTRQMFF.

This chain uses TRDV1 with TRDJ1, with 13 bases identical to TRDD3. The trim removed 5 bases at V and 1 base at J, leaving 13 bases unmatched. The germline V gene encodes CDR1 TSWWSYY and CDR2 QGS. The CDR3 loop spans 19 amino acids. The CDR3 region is CALGSHPYWGIRPTDKLIF. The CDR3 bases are TGTGCTCTTGGGTCTCACCCTTACTGGGGGATACGCCCCACCGATAAACTCATCTTT.

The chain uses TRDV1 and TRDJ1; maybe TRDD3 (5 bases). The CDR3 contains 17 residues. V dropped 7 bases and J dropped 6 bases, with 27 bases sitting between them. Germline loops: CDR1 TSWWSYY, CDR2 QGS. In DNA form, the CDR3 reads TGTGCTCTTGCAAGAAAGCATTCTTGGGGACCCCCCTATAAACTCATCTTT. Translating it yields CALARKHSWGPPYKLIF.

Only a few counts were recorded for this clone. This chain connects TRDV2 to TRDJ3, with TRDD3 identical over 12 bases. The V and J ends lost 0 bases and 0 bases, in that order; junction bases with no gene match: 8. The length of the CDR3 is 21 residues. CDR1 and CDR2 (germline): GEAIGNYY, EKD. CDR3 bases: TGTGCCTGTGACACCGTACTGGGGGATACTTTTTTCTCCTGGGACACCCGACAGATGTTTTTC. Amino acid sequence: CACDTVLGDTFFSWDTRQMFF.

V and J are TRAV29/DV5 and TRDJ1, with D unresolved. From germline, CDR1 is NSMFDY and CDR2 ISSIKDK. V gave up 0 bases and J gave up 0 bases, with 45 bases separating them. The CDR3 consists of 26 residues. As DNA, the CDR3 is TGTGCAGCAAGCGCGAAAGGGTGGGAGGGCGGTCCCGGTCTGAGTGGGTTTCCGGGGTACACCGATAAACTCATCTTT. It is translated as CAASAKGWEGGPGLSGFPGYTDKLIF.

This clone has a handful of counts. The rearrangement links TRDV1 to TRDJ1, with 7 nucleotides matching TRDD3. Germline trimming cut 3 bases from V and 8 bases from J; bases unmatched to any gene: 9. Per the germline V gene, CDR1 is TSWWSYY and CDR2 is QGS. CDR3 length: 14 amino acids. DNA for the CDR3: TGTGCTCTTGGGGATCGCTGGGGTGGGGGAAAACTCATCTTT. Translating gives CALGDRWGGGKLIF.

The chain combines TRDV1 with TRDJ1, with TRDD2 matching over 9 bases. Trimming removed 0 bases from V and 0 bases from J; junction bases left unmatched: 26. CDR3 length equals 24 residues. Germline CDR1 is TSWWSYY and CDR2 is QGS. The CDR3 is CALGELTRPSYTGDPPPYTDKLIF. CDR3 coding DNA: TGTGCTCTTGGGGAACTTACCCGACCTTCCTACACTGGGGACCCCCCGCCGTACACCGATAAACTCATCTTT.

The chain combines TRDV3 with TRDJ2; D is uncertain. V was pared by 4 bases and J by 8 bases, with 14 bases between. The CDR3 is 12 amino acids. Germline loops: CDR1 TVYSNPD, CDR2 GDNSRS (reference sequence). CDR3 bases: TGTGCCTGTCGACTCACTGCGGCACAACTCTTCTTT. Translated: CACRLTAAQLFF. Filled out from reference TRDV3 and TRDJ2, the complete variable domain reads CDKVTQSSPDQTVASGSEVVLLCTYDTVYSNPDLFWYRIRPDYSFQFVFYGDNSRSEGADFTQGRFSVKHILTQKAFHLVISPVRTEDSATYYCACRLTAAQLFFGKGTQLIVEP.

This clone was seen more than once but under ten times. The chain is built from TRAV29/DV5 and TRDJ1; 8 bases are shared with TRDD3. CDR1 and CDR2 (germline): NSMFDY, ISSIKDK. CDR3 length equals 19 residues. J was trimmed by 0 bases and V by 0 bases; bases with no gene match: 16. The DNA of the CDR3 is TGTGCAGCAAGCGCGAAGTACTGGGGGTCTCGAGGGTACACCGATAAACTCATCTTT. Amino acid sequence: CAASAKYWGSRGYTDKLIF.

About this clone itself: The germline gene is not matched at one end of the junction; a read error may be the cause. The CDR3: CAFNPSPYPSTAKLIF. As DNA, the CDR3 is TGTGCCTTTAACCCTTCCCCATACCCGTCCACCGCTAAACTCATCTTT. The chain uses TRDV3 and TRDJ1, with D maybe TRDD2 (6 bases). Germline assignment: CDR1 TVYSNPD and CDR2 GDNSRS (reference sequence). The CDR3 is 16 amino acids.

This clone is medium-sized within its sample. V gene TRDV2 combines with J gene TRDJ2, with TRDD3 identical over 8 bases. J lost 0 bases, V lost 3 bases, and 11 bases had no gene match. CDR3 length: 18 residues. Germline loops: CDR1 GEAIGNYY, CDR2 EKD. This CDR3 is CACDEINWGATLTAQLFF. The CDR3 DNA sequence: TGTGCCTGTGACGAGATCAACTGGGGGGCAACTTTGACAGCACAACTCTTCTTT.

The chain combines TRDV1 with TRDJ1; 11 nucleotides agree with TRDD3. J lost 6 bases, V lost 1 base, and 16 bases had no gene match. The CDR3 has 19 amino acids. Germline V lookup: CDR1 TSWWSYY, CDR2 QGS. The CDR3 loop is CALGEPSPSYSGGYHKLIF. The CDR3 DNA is TGTGCTCTTGGGGAACCCTCTCCTTCCTACTCTGGGGGATACCATAAACTCATCTTT.

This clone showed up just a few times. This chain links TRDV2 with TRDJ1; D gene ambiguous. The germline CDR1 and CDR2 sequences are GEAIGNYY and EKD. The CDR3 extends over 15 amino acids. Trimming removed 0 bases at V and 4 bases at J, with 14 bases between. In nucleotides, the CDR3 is TGTGCCTGTGACACCGGTCTTCAGTGGAACGATAAACTCATCTTT. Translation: CACDTGLQWNDKLIF.